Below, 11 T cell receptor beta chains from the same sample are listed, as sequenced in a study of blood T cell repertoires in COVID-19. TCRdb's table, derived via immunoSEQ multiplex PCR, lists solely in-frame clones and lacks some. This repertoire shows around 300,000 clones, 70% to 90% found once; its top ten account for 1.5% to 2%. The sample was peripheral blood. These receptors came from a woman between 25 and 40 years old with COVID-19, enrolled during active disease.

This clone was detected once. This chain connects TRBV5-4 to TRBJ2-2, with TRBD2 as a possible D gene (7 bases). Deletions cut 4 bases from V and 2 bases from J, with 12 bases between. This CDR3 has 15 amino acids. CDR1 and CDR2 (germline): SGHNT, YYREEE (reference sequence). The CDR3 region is CASSPGGLNTGELFF. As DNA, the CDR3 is TGTGCCAGCAGCCCGGGGGGCCTTAACACCGGGGAGCTGTTTTTT. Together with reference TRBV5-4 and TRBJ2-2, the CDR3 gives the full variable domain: ETGVTQSPTHLIKTRGQQVTLRCSSQSGHNTVSWYQQALGQGPQFIFQYYREEENGRGNFPPRFSGLQFPNYSSELNVNALELDDSALYLCASSPGGLNTGELFFGEGSRLTVL.

The CDR3 spells CASSFQGPGNTDTQYF. The DNA for the CDR3 is TGTGCCAGCAGCTTTCAAGGCCCAGGGAACACAGATACGCAGTATTTT. J is TRBJ2-3 and V is TRBV7-6; the D gene is possibly TRBD1 (5 bases). The ends were cut back, 3 bases at V and 2 bases at J, with 15 bases in the middle. Per germline, CDR1 SGHVS and CDR2 FNYEAQ. The CDR3 runs to 16 residues.

CDR3 sequence: CASSPTGIEQYF. The CDR3 DNA reads TGTGCCAGCAGTCCCACCGGGATCGAGCAGTACTTC. The J gene is TRBJ2-7, the V gene TRBV6-5, with D possibly matching TRBD2 (5 bases). Trimming removed 5 bases at V and 6 bases at J, with 11 bases between. The CDR3 is made up of 12 amino acids. CDR1 and CDR2 from the germline V gene are MNHEY and SVGAGI.

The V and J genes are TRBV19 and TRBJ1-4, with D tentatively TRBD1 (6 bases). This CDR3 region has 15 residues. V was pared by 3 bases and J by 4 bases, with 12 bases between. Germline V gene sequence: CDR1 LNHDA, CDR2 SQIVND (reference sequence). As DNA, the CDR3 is TGTGCCAGTAGTATCCGCGCAGGGGATAATGAAAAACTGTTTTTT. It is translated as CASSIRAGDNEKLFF. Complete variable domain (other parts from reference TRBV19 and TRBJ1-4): DGGITQSPKYLFRKEGQNVTLSCEQNLNHDAMYWYRQDPGQGLRLIYYSQIVNDFQKGDIAEGYSVSREKKESFPLTVTSAQKNPTAFYLCASSIRAGDNEKLFFGSGTQLSVL.

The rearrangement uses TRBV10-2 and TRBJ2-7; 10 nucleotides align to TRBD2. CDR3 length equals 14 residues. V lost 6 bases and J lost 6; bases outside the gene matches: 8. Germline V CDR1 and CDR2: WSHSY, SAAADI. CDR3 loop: CASRPSGGSFEQYF. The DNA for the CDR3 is TGCGCCAGCAGGCCTAGCGGGGGTTCGTTCGAGCAGTACTTC.

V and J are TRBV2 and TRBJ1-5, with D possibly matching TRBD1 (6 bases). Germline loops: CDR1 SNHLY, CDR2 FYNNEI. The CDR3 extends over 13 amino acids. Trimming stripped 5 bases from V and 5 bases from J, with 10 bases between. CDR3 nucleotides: TGTGCCAGCAGTTCGGACAGAGATCAGCCCCAGCATTTT. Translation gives CASSSDRDQPQHF.

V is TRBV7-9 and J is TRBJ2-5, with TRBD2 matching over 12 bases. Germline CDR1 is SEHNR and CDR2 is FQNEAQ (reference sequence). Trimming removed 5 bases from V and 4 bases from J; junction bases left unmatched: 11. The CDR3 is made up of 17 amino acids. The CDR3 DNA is TGTGCCAGCAGCACGGCATCTAGCGGGGGGGCAATAGAGACCCAGTACTTC. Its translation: CASSTASSGGAIETQYF.

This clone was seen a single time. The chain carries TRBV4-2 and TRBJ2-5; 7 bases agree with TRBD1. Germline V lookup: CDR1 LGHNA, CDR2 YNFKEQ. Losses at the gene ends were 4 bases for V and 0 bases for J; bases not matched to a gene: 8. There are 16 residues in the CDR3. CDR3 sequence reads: CASSPGARGYQETQYF. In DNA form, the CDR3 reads TGTGCCAGCAGCCCCGGGGCCAGGGGGTACCAAGAGACCCAGTACTTC.

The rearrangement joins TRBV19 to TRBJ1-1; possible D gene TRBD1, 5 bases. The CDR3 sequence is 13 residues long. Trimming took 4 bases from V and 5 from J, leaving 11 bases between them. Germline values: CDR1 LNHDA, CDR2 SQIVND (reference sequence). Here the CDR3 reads CASSSTRGTEAFF. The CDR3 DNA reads TGTGCCAGTAGTAGTACTCGGGGGACTGAAGCTTTCTTT.

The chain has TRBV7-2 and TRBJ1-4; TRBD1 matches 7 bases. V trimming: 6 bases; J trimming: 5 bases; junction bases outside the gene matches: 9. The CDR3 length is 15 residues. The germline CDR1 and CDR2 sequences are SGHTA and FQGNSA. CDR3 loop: CASRFRGQANEKLFF. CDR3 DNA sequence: TGTGCCAGCAGATTTAGAGGACAGGCGAATGAAAAACTGTTTTTT.

The CDR3 nucleotides are TGTGCCAGCGGGACAGGGGGGGTAGAAGCTTTCTTT. This sequence encodes CASGTGGVEAFF. This chain links TRBV18 with TRBJ1-1; 11 bases are a match to TRBD1. CDR1 is KGHSH and CDR2 is LQKENI in the germline V gene. After removal of 8 bases from V and 8 bases from J, the junction contained 4 bases not matched to a gene. CDR3 length: 12 amino acids.